The rows below give T cell receptor beta chains drawn from one sample of a study of shared clonotypes between healthy human individuals. Clones were read by immunoSEQ multiplex PCR, and TCRdb kept only the in-frame ones, dropping some. The table records about 520,000 clones, about 78% of them present only once. The sample consisted of PBMCs. The receptors were gathered from a woman aged 40 to 49 in good health. Some clones in this sample may be carry-over from other donors' samples. Each CDR3 is given with its conserved first and last residue. A D gene is named only where the DNA matches it firmly. A row's size may be missing; if present it is once, few, many or a size class.

TRBD2 | - | TRBJ2-7 | 14 | TRBV19 | TGTGCCAGTAGTATGCGCGGGGGTGGCTACGAGCAGTACTTC | CASSMRGGGYEQYF
- | - | TRBJ1-3 | 17 | TRBV30 | TGTGCCTGGAGCCGTAATCTCATATCGACCTCTGGAAACACCATATATTTT | CAWSRNLISTSGNTIYF
- | - | TRBJ1-1 | 16 | TRBV7-8 | TGTGCCAGCAGCCCCACCCCCGGGGCAAAGAACACTGAAGCTTTCTTT | CASSPTPGAKNTEAFF
- | - | TRBJ1-3 | 16 | TRBV7-8 | TGTGCCAGCAGCTTAGGGCTTGGGGTCTCTGGAAACACCATATATTTT | CASSLGLGVSGNTIYF
TRBD1 | - | TRBJ1-6 | 14 | TRBV10-3 | TGTGCCATCAGTGAATCGACAGGGAATTCACCCCTCCACTTT | CAISESTGNSPLHF
- | - | TRBJ1-2 | 14 | TRBV14 | TGTGCCAGCAGCGGTGACAGGTGGGAATATGGCTACACCTTC | CASSGDRWEYGYTF
TRBD1 | - | TRBJ2-7 | 15 | TRBV4-2 | TGTGCCAGCAGCCTGGGACAGGGGTTTGACTACGAGCAGTACTTC | CASSLGQGFDYEQYF
TRBD1 | - | TRBJ1-2 | 14 | TRBV7-6 | TGTGCCAGCAAACCCGGGACAGCGGGATATGGCTACACCTTC | CASKPGTAGYGYTF
- | - | TRBJ2-1 | 13 | TRBV6-4 | TGTGCCAGCAGTGAAGGAAATTGGAATGAGCAGTTCTTC | CASSEGNWNEQFF
- | - | TRBJ1-1 | 14 | TRBV7-9 | TGTGCCAGCAGCTTACTGGGGGGGCCTGCTGAAGCTTTCTTT | CASSLLGGPAEAFF
- | - | TRBJ1-6 | 15 | TRBV27 | TGTGCCAGCACTGAGACGGGGCTCTATAATTCACCCCTCCACTTT | CASTETGLYNSPLHF
TRBD2 | once | TRBJ2-5 | 19 | TRBV19 | TGTGCCAGTAGTGCCAGACTAGCGATGGCGTCGGTGGGGCAAGAGACCCAGTACTTC | CASSARLAMASVGQETQYF
- | - | TRBJ1-4 | 15 | TRBV10-3 | TGTGCCATCAGTGAGTCCGGGGGGCCAAATGAAAAACTGTTTTTT | CAISESGGPNEKLFF
- | - | TRBJ1-3 | 16 | TRBV7-2 | TGTGCCAGCAGCTTAGGAGGCGCCGTCTCTGGAAACACCATATATTTT | CASSLGGAVSGNTIYF
- | - | TRBJ2-2 | 13 | TRBV25-1 | TGTGCCAGCAGTGTAGGGAACACCGGGGAGCTGTTTTTT | CASSVGNTGELFF
- | - | TRBJ1-1 | 14 | TRBV19 | TGTGCCAGTAGTATGGACAATGGGAGGACTGAAGCTTTCTTT | CASSMDNGRTEAFF
- | - | TRBJ1-1 | 13 | TRBV19 | TGTGCCAGTAGTACCGACCGGAACACTGAAGCTTTCTTT | CASSTDRNTEAFF
- | many | TRBJ1-1 | 13 | TRBV19 | TGTGCCAGTATGGTGAGGGGGACCACTGAAGCTTTCTTT | CASMVRGTTEAFF
TRBD1 | - | TRBJ2-1 | 15 | TRBV18 | TGTGCCAGCTCACCGGCCGGGACAGCGGATAATGAGCAGTTCTTC | CASSPAGTADNEQFF
- | - | TRBJ1-5 | 13 | TRBV7-8 | TGTGCCAGCAGCTTGGGAGGGGATCAGCCCCAGCATTTT | CASSLGGDQPQHF
TRBD2 | many | TRBJ2-1 | 15 | TRBV5-6 | TGTGCCAGCAGCTTACTAGCGGGAGTAGTAAATGAGCAGTTCTTC | CASSLLAGVVNEQFF
TRBD1 | - | TRBJ1-3 | 15 | TRBV15 | TGTGCCACCAGCAGAGATTTACAGGGGAGAAACACCATATATTTT | CATSRDLQGRNTIYF
- | - | TRBJ2-3 | 15 | TRBV9 | TGTGCCAGCAGCGTAGGCGCCACTAGCACAGATACGCAGTATTTT | CASSVGATSTDTQYF
- | - | TRBJ2-1 | 13 | TRBV4-2 | TGTGCCAGCAGCCAAGAAGGCCTCGAAAACCAGTTCTTC | CASSQEGLENQFF
TRBD2 | few | TRBJ2-7 | 14 | TRBV28 | TGTGCCAGCAGTTTCGGGGGGGGTTCCTACGAGCAGTACTTC | CASSFGGGSYEQYF
- | - | TRBJ1-1 | 13 | TRBV9 | TGTGCCAGCAGCGTAGGAGTCGGCACACAAGCTTTCTTT | CASSVGVGTQAFF
- | many | TRBJ2-7 | 14 | TRBV6-5 | TGTGCCAGCAGTTACTCGTACCAATCCTACGAGCAGTACTTC | CASSYSYQSYEQYF
- | - | TRBJ1-3 | 17 | TRBV11-2 | TGTGCCAGCAGCTTAAAAGAGGGGGGCTTGGCTGGAAACACCATATATTTT | CASSLKEGGLAGNTIYF
TRBD1 | - | TRBJ1-1 | 15 | TRBV5-1 | TGCGCCAGCAGCACCCGGACAGGGCGAGGGTCTGAAGCTTTCTTT | CASSTRTGRGSEAFF
TRBD1 | - | TRBJ2-3 | 15 | TRBV7-2 | TGTGCCAGCAGCTGGGGGACAGGGGGAACAGATACGCAGTATTTT | CASSWGTGGTDTQYF
TRBD2 | - | TRBJ2-5 | 16 | TRBV14 | TGTGCCAGCAGCCAAGATGTCGGTCCGGGAGGGGAGACCCAGTACTTC | CASSQDVGPGGETQYF
- | once | TRBJ2-3 | 15 | TRBV19 | TGTGCCAGTGGGGGCTTGTTTGGTTCTGGTATTACGCAGTATTTT | CASGGLFGSGITQYF
- | - | TRBJ1-1 | 12 | TRBV5-6 | TGTGCCAGCAGCTTCCAGCGAGATGAAGCTTTCTTT | CASSFQRDEAFF
TRBD1 | - | TRBJ2-7 | 16 | TRBV7-6 | TGTGCCAGCAGCCCAAGCGCCGGGACAGGGGCCCACGAGCAGTACTTC | CASSPSAGTGAHEQYF
TRBD2 | - | TRBJ2-1 | 14 | TRBV6-5 | TGTGCCAGCAGCCGACTAGCGGGATTCGATGAGCAGTTCTTC | CASSRLAGFDEQFF
TRBD2 | - | TRBJ2-1 | 17 | TRBV7-9 | TGTGCCAGCAGGCAGCCCGGGACTAGCGGGAGTATAAATGAGCAGTTCTTC | CASRQPGTSGSINEQFF
- | - | TRBJ2-7 | 14 | TRBV27 | TGTGCCAGCAGTTTAAGAGGCGGACCCTACGAGCAGTACTTC | CASSLRGGPYEQYF
- | - | TRBJ2-3 | 13 | TRBV18 | TGTGCCACCGCCACCCTCTCTACAGATACGCAGTATTTT | CATATLSTDTQYF
TRBD2 | - | TRBJ2-3 | 17 | TRBV11-2 | TGTGCCAGCAGCTTATTCGGACTAGCGGGAGGGACAGATACGCAGTATTTT | CASSLFGLAGGTDTQYF
- | few | TRBJ2-5 | 12 | TRBV7-9 | TGTGCCAGCAGCCAAGAAGGGGAGACCCAGTACTTC | CASSQEGETQYF
TRBD1 | - | TRBJ2-5 | 15 | TRBV19 | TGTGCCAGTAGTATGACAGGGTCCACCCAAGAGACCCAGTACTTC | CASSMTGSTQETQYF
- | - | TRBJ2-3 | 15 | TRBV2 | TGTGCCAGCAGTGAAAACAGGGTTAGTCAAGATACGCAGTATTTT | CASSENRVSQDTQYF
TRBD1 | - | TRBJ1-2 | 17 | TRBV28 | TGTGCCAGCAGTTTACCCGGACAGGGGGAACCTAACTATGGCTACACCTTC | CASSLPGQGEPNYGYTF
TRBD2 | - | TRBJ2-3 | 14 | TRBV29-1 | TGCAGCGTGGAGACTAGCGGGAGGGCGGATACGCAGTATTTT | CSVETSGRADTQYF
- | - | TRBJ2-2 | 15 | TRBV5-6 | TGTGCCAGCAGCTGGGACATAACGAACACCGGGGAGCTGTTTTTT | CASSWDITNTGELFF
- | - | TRBJ1-5 | 13 | TRBV30 | TGTGCCTGGAGTAGCCAGTACAATCAGCCCCAGCATTTT | CAWSSQYNQPQHF
- | - | TRBJ2-2 | 14 | TRBV19 | TGTGCCAGTAGTATCGGACAGATGGACGGGGAGCTGTTTTTT | CASSIGQMDGELFF
- | few | TRBJ2-3 | 14 | TRBV18 | TGTGCCAGCTCACCGGACAGCCGCTCAGATACGCAGTATTTT | CASSPDSRSDTQYF
TRBD1 | few | TRBJ2-7 | 14 | TRBV27 | TGTGCCAGCAGTTTCGGACAGGGTCCCCGGGAGCAGTACTTC | CASSFGQGPREQYF
- | few | TRBJ2-1 | 13 | TRBV11-3 | TGTGCCAGCAGCAGGAATCTGTACAATGAGCAGTTCTTC | CASSRNLYNEQFF
- | - | TRBJ1-3 | 12 | TRBV30 | TGTGCCTGGTCTGGGAGTGGAAACACCATATATTTT | CAWSGSGNTIYF
- | many | TRBJ1-1 | 10 | TRBV30 | TGTGCCTGGAGTACCCCCTCAGCTTTCTTT | CAWSTPSAFF
- | - | TRBJ1-1 | 13 | TRBV5-1 | TGCGCCAGCAGCCGCGGGGAGAACACTGAAGCTTTCTTT | CASSRGENTEAFF
TRBD2 | once | TRBJ2-5 | 15 | TRBV5-1 | TGCGCCAGCAGCTCCGGGTTAGCGGGAGCAGAGACCCAGTACTTC | CASSSGLAGAETQYF
TRBD1 | once | TRBJ1-2 | 15 | TRBV28 | TGTGCCAGCAGTTTAACAGGGGGCTTTAACTATGGCTACACCTTC | CASSLTGGFNYGYTF
- | - | TRBJ2-7 | 12 | TRBV30 | TGTGCCTGGGGACAGTCCTCCTACGAGCAGTACTTC | CAWGQSSYEQYF
- | - | TRBJ2-7 | 19 | TRBV11-2 | TGTGCCAGCAGCTCTACAGCCCTTAGGGGGGGGACGGTATCCTACGAGCAGTACTTC | CASSSTALRGGTVSYEQYF